These 18 T cell receptor beta chains were sequenced from one sample in a study of T cell repertoires in cytomegalovirus infection (dated 2019 in TCRdb). These TCRs are of unknown antigen specificity. Sequencing took place on an Illumina HiSeq 1500. TCRdb's own reprocessing of the public reads used fastp at Q25 and MiXCR and kept productive beta chains. One record per CDR3 amino acid sequence lists the most common genes and DNA. The sample table records some 940,000 distinct CDR3 sequences; approximately 31% of these occur just once. The ten largest clones take up over 10% of the sample. This specimen's treatment or condition label, per the study, means: in vitro stimulation with specific CMV peptide epitopes to enrich CMV-specific T cells. The material was cultured CD8+ T cells from PBMCs, obtained from culture after CMV antigen stimulation. The receptors here all came from a human donor in good health (CMV status not recorded). Some clones in this sample may be carry-over from other donors' samples.

This clonotype was observed a few times. The chain has TRBV7-8 and TRBJ1-2; D unresolved. CDR3 length equals 14 residues. The V gene's germline CDR1 is SGHVS and CDR2 FQNEAQ. The V gene lost 5 bases and the J gene lost 1 base, with 11 bases spanning the gap. CDR3 residues: CASSPDSFNYGYTF. The DNA for the CDR3 is TGTGCCAGCAGCCCGGACTCCTTTAACTATGGCTACACCTTC.

In its sample, this clonotype was seen once. The V and J genes are TRBV12-3 or TRBV12-4 and TRBJ2-1; D is undetermined. V lost 9 bases and J lost 2, with 11 bases in between. CDR3 length: 13 residues. The CDR3 DNA sequence: TGTGCCAGAAGCCCAAGGACCTACAATGAGCAGTTCTTC. Protein sequence: CARSPRTYNEQFF.

The chain combines TRBV6-6 with TRBJ2-5, with 12 bases matching TRBD2. J was trimmed by 1 base and V by 0 bases; bases with no gene match: 6. Germline lookup yields CDR1 MNHNY and CDR2 SVGAGI (reference sequence). The CDR3 runs 18 residues. The CDR3 coding sequence is TGTGCCAGCAGTTACTCGGCGGGACTAGCGGGCCTCCAAGAGACCCAGTACTTC. Protein sequence: CASSYSAGLAGLQETQYF.

This clonotype was counted many times. The V call is TRBV7-9, the J call TRBJ2-7; TRBD2 is a possible D gene (6 bases). V was cut by 4 bases and J by 3 bases, with 19 bases left in between. CDR3 length: 16 amino acids. CDR1 and CDR2 (germline): SEHNR, FQNEAQ (reference sequence). The chain's CDR3 is CASSSSGTDHLYEQYF. CDR3 DNA sequence: TGTGCCAGCAGCTCCTCCGGGACTGATCACCTCTACGAGCAGTACTTC.

This clonotype has only a few counts. The rearrangement uses TRBV23-1 and TRBJ2-3, with D maybe TRBD2 (6 bases). TRBV23-1 is noted as an ORF with a role that remains uncertain. V shed 10 bases and J shed 0 bases, with 20 bases lying between them. The CDR3 contains 16 residues. The CDR3 spells CATAPLAGISTDTQYF. Here the CDR3 DNA reads TGCGCCACCGCTCCTCTGGCGGGAATTAGCACAGATACGCAGTATTTT.

On this clonotype itself: At one end the junction does not follow the germline gene, possibly because of a read error. V and J are TRBV7-2 and TRBJ1-4; 7 bases are a match to TRBD1. CDR3 length: 15 amino acids. Germline V lookup: CDR1 SGHTA, CDR2 FQGNSA. Written as DNA, the CDR3 is TGTGCCAGCGGCTTAGTGGGGACAGCGGTGGAAAAACTGTTTTTT. Its translation is CASGLVGTAVEKLFF.

This clonotype has more than one count but fewer than ten. The rearrangement links TRBV6-1 to TRBJ2-1; no reliable D call. CDR3 length: 13 residues. Germline V lookup: CDR1 MNHNS, CDR2 SASEGT. V was pared by 11 bases and J by 0 bases, with 11 bases between. The CDR3 sequence is CAGQWSSYNEQFF. Here the CDR3 DNA reads TGTGCCGGCCAGTGGAGCTCCTACAATGAGCAGTTCTTC.

A few counts support this clonotype. This chain joins TRBV4-2 and TRBJ2-5; tentatively, D is TRBD1 (6 bases). The CDR3 length is 15 residues. With 1 base removed from V and 4 bases from J, the gap between germline ends came to 13 bases. Germline V gene data show CDR1 as LGHNA and CDR2 as YNFKEQ. The CDR3 sequence: CASSQAQGWIETQYF. The CDR3 nucleotides read TGTGCCAGCAGCCAAGCCCAGGGGTGGATAGAGACCCAGTACTTC.

This chain connects TRBV6-5 to TRBJ1-2, with 8 nucleotides matching TRBD1. This CDR3 is 18 amino acids long. Trimming removed 0 bases from V and 6 bases from J; junction bases left unmatched: 15. CDR1 and CDR2 from the germline V gene are MNHEY and SVGAGI. CDR3 loop: CASSYSMKLDRVGNGYTF. The CDR3 bases are TGTGCCAGCAGTTACTCGATGAAACTGGACAGGGTGGGGAATGGCTACACCTTC.

The chain carries TRBV6-5 and TRBJ2-7; D is undetermined. The V gene's germline CDR1 is MNHEY and CDR2 SVGAGI. The CDR3 runs to 13 residues. Trimming shortened V by 6 bases and J by 2 bases, and 11 bases separated the two germline ends. CDR3 bases: TGTGCCAGCAGAGGCGCTACTACCTACGAGCAGTACGTC. Amino acid sequence: CASRGATTYEQYV.

This rearrangement joins TRBV27 to TRBJ2-7; TRBD1 agrees at 8 bases. V shed 0 bases, J shed 7 bases, and the junction held 5 bases outside the gene matches. CDR1 and CDR2 (germline): MNHEY, SMNVEV (reference sequence). The CDR3 totals 14 residues. The CDR3 here is CASSLSTGAGEQYV. DNA of the CDR3: TGTGCCAGCAGTTTATCGACAGGGGCAGGAGAGCAGTACGTC.

This sequence joins TRBV5-5 and TRBJ2-5; the match to TRBD1 covers 9 bases. Germline CDR1 SGHKS, CDR2 YYEKEE (reference sequence). This CDR3 region has 15 residues. The V gene end was trimmed by 3 bases and the J gene end by 2 bases; junction bases not matched to a gene: 5. The CDR3 coding sequence is TGTGCCAGCAGCTCTATAGACAGGGGGCAAGAGACCCAGTACTTC. It is translated as CASSSIDRGQETQYF.

This clonotype has at least ten counts. V gene TRBV7-9 combines with J gene TRBJ2-5; 10 bases map to TRBD1. Losses at the gene ends were 2 bases for V and 5 bases for J; bases not matched to a gene: 5. Germline V CDR1 and CDR2: SEHNR, FQNEAQ (reference sequence). The CDR3 runs 15 residues. This CDR3 reads CASSLLGTGEETQYF. Here the CDR3 DNA reads TGTGCCAGCAGCTTACTCGGGACAGGGGAGGAGACCCAGTACTTC.

The chain has TRBV7-2 and TRBJ2-3; 11 positions match TRBD2. Germline CDR1 and CDR2: SGHTA and FQGNSA. This CDR3 is built from 17 residues. Trimming at V came to 5 bases and at J to 2 bases, leaving 9 bases not matched to a gene. CDR3: CASSTSSSGGTTDTQYF. The DNA for the CDR3 is TGTGCCAGCAGCACAAGCTCTAGCGGGGGGACCACAGATACGCAGTATTTT.

The chain has TRBV9 and TRBJ2-6; possible D gene TRBD1, 6 bases. The CDR3 sequence is 15 residues long. Germline CDR1 and CDR2: SGDLS and YYNGEE. The ends were cut back, 3 bases at V and 3 bases at J, with 10 bases in the middle. CDR3 loop: CASSAGGGGANVLTF. CDR3 nucleotide sequence: TGTGCCAGCAGCGCTGGGGGCGGTGGGGCCAACGTCCTGACTTTC. Full variable domain (rest looked up from reference TRBV9 and TRBJ2-6): DSGVTQTPKHLITATGQRVTLRCSPRSGDLSVYWYQQSLDQGLQFLIQYYNGEERAKGNILERFSAQQFPDLHSELNLSSLELGDSALYFCASSAGGGGANVLTFGAGSRLTVL.

The chain is built from TRBV14 and TRBJ2-2; 10 bases are shared with TRBD2. The junction had 7 bases not matched to a gene; V was cut back by 0 bases and J by 3 bases. This CDR3 is 18 amino acids long. Germline assignment: CDR1 SGHDN and CDR2 FVKESK. In DNA, the CDR3 is TGTGCCAGCAGCCAAGAGGAAGCGGGGGGGCCGGACACCGGGGAGCTGTTTTTT. Its translation is CASSQEEAGGPDTGELFF.

The chain couples TRBV5-1 to TRBJ2-7; D perhaps matches TRBD2 (5 bases). Germline V lookup: CDR1 SGHRS, CDR2 YFSETQ. The CDR3 has 11 residues. The CDR3 sequence: CASRESYEQYF. The CDR3 DNA is TGCGCTAGTAGGGAGTCCTACGAGCAGTACTTC.

This clonotype was seen a handful of times. The DNA for the CDR3 is TGCGCCAGCAGCCAAAGCTGGGGGGATGAGCAGTTCTTC. Protein product: CASSQSWGDEQFF. The chain couples TRBV4-3 to TRBJ2-1, with D possibly being TRBD2 (6 bases). V lost 2 bases and J lost 8, with 10 bases in between. The CDR3 is 13 amino acids. Germline V gives CDR1 LGHNA, CDR2 YSLEER.